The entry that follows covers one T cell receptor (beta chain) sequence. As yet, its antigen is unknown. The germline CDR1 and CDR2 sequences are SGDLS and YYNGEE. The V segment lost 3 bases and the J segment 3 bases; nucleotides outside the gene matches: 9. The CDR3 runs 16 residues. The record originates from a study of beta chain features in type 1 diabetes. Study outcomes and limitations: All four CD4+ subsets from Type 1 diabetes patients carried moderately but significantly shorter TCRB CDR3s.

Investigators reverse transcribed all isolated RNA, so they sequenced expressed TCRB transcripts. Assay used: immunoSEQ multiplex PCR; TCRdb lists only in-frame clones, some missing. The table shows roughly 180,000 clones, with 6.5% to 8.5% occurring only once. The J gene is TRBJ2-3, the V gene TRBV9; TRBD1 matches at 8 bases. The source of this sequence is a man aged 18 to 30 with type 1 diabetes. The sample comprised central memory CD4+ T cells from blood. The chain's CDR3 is CASSADRTGHTDTQYF. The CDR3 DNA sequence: TGTGCCAGCAGCGCCGATAGGACAGGGCATACAGATACGCAGTATTTT.